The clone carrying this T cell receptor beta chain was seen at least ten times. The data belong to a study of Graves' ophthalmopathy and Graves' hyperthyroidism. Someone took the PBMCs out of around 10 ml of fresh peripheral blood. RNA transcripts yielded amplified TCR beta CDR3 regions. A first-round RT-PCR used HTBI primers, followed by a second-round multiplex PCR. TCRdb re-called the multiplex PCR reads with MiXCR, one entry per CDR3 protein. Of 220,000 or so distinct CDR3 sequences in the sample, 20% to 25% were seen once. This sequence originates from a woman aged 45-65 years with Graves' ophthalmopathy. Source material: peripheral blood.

Written as DNA, the CDR3 is TGTGCCAGCACCCCGACAGGGAGTCGGGGATCACCCCTCCACTTT. As protein: CASTPTGSRGSPLHF. The chain joins TRBV12-3 or TRBV12-4 to TRBJ1-6, with 7 nucleotides matching TRBD1. V lost 7 bases, J lost 10 bases, and 13 bases stayed unmatched. The CDR3 runs 15 residues.